The 24 T cell receptor beta chains below were found in one sample sequenced in a study of neurological immune-mediated disorders (dated by TCRdb to the late 2010s). Receptor libraries were prepared by 5' RACE. The listed sequencing device is Illumina HiSeq 2500. TCRdb applied fastp at Q25 and MiXCR to the public reads, then kept only in-frame beta chains. Here each entry gathers all rows of one CDR3 protein and keeps the most common genes and DNA. Across this sample there are 55,000 to 60,000 distinct CDR3 sequences, with under 4.5% seen only once. The top ten hold more than 2.5% of the sample. The source material was PBMCs. The receptors shown here come from a woman under 40 with multiple sclerosis.

This clonotype was recorded at least ten times. This chain links TRBV5-1 with TRBJ1-5; D is perhaps TRBD1 (6 bases). The CDR3 is made up of 13 amino acids. Germline V gives CDR1 SGHRS, CDR2 YFSETQ. V lost 3 bases and J lost 7, with 11 bases in between. The CDR3 sequence is CASSWEGDQPQHF. As DNA, the CDR3 is TGCGCCAGCAGCTGGGAGGGGGACCAGCCCCAGCATTTT.

This clonotype was detected many times. This rearrangement joins TRBV6-5 to TRBJ1-1; D might be TRBD1 (5 bases). The V and J ends lost 2 bases and 4 bases respectively, with 8 bases between them. This CDR3 spans 13 amino acids. Germline loops: CDR1 MNHEY, CDR2 SVGAGI. Here the CDR3 reads CASSYKGSTEAFF. CDR3 bases: TGTGCCAGCAGTTACAAGGGGAGCACTGAAGCTTTCTTT.

Only a few counts were recorded for this clonotype. A read error may explain this, as a much larger clone is one base away. The chain employs TRBV27 and TRBJ2-3; 8 bases agree with TRBD2. Looked up from germline, CDR1 is MNHEY and CDR2 is SMNVEV (reference sequence). V lost 6 bases and J lost 5; bases outside the gene matches: 10. This CDR3 is built from 15 residues. The CDR3 coding sequence is TGTGCCAGCAGGAGGGGACTAGTGGCAATAGATACGCAGTATTTT. Protein: CASRRGLVAIDTQYF.

This clonotype was observed many times. The chain is built from TRBV12-3 or TRBV12-4 and TRBJ2-2; D may be TRBD2 (5 bases). Trimming shortened V by 6 bases and J by 3 bases, and 11 bases separated the two germline ends. This CDR3 spans 14 amino acids. The CDR3 DNA reads TGTGCCAGCAGGATACTGGGAGACACCGGGGAGCTGTTTTTT. Encoded protein: CASRILGDTGELFF.

This clonotype was counted ten times or more. V usage is TRBV12-3 or TRBV12-4 and J usage is TRBJ1-2, with 8 bases matching TRBD1. This CDR3 region has 13 residues. The V gene end was trimmed by 10 bases and the J gene end by 7 bases; junction bases not matched to a gene: 11. DNA of the CDR3: TGTGCCATCGACAGGGGCGCGTTTAGTGGCTACACCTTC. It specifies CAIDRGAFSGYTF.

In its sample, this clonotype was seen many times. V usage is TRBV5-1 and J usage is TRBJ2-5, with D unresolved. Deletions cut 4 bases from V and 0 bases from J, with 10 bases between. In germline, CDR1 is SGHRS, CDR2 YFSETQ. This CDR3 is 14 amino acids long. The CDR3 here is CASSGTDNQETQYF. The CDR3 nucleotides read TGCGCCAGCAGCGGCACTGACAACCAAGAGACCCAGTACTTC.

This clonotype was recorded many times. V is TRBV9 and J is TRBJ2-1; D unresolved. The CDR3 is made up of 14 amino acids. Germline V gene lookup returns CDR1 SGDLS and CDR2 YYNGEE. Trimming removed 0 bases at V and 15 bases at J, with 19 bases between. CDR3 loop: CASSVDASRADPFF. CDR3 DNA: TGTGCCAGCAGCGTAGATGCAAGTAGGGCTGACCCGTTCTTC.

This clonotype was seen at least ten times. The chain combines TRBV6-6 with TRBJ1-2; D is undetermined. The CDR3 totals 12 residues. V was clipped by 7 bases and J by 8 bases, with 14 bases between them. Germline-derived CDR1 and CDR2 are MNHNY and SVGAGI (reference sequence). This CDR3 reads CASMYLVGGYTF. The CDR3 DNA reads TGTGCCAGCATGTATCTTGTAGGGGGCTACACCTTC.

This clonotype was counted many times. The chain carries TRBV7-8 and TRBJ2-1; D unclear. CDR1 and CDR2 (germline): SGHVS, FQNEAQ. V lost 5 bases, J lost 10 bases, and 12 bases lay in between. The CDR3 loop spans 12 amino acids. The CDR3: CASSPPGEEQFF. In DNA, the CDR3 is TGTGCCAGCAGCCCCCCCGGAGAGGAGCAGTTCTTC.

This clonotype occurred many times. The CDR3 spells CASSLAGRREGMTDTQYF. DNA of the CDR3: TGTGCCAGCAGTTTAGCGGGGAGAAGGGAGGGGATGACAGATACGCAGTATTTT. The rearrangement uses TRBV28 and TRBJ2-3; TRBD2 agrees at 7 bases. CDR3 length: 18 amino acids. With V trimmed by 2 bases and J by 3 bases, 14 bases remained unmatched. Germline V lookup: CDR1 MDHEN, CDR2 SYDVKM.

There are many counts of this clonotype. The chain carries TRBV5-6 and TRBJ2-2, with D hard to call. Germline lookup yields CDR1 SGHDT and CDR2 YYEEEE. V dropped 0 bases and J dropped 6 bases, with 6 bases sitting between them. The CDR3 loop spans 13 amino acids. The CDR3 sequence: CASSLVGPGELFF. The CDR3 DNA is TGTGCCAGCAGCTTGGTTGGTCCCGGGGAGCTGTTTTTT.

This clonotype was counted ten times or more. V usage is TRBV7-2 and J usage is TRBJ2-2; 8 bases align to TRBD1. Germline V gives CDR1 SGHTA, CDR2 FQGNSA. The CDR3 is made up of 15 amino acids. The ends lost 4 bases at V and 1 base at J; junction bases unmatched: 2. The CDR3 DNA reads TGTGCCAGCAGCTCTGGACAGGGGAACACCGGGGAGCTGTTTTTT. Translating it yields CASSSGQGNTGELFF.

This clonotype was picked up many times. The V gene is TRBV5-5, the J gene TRBJ1-6; no reliable D call. The germline V and J ends were trimmed by 0 bases and 14 bases, with 9 bases remaining between them. Germline CDR1 reads SGHKS; CDR2 reads YYEKEE (reference sequence). The CDR3 covers 12 residues. The CDR3 DNA follows: TGTGCCAGCAGCTTGGGGGTAGCGGCCCTCCACTTT. Translation: CASSLGVAALHF.

This clonotype has ten or more counts. V is TRBV7-9 and J is TRBJ2-1, with 7 bases identical to TRBD2. Germline CDR1 reads SEHNR; CDR2 reads FQNEAQ (reference sequence). With V trimmed by 8 bases and J by 6 bases, 10 bases remained unmatched. The CDR3 has 14 amino acids. In DNA, the CDR3 is TGTGCCAGCGGTCCAGCGGGACCTCCCAATGAGCAGTTCTTC. This gives the protein CASGPAGPPNEQFF.

This clonotype has only a few counts. The CDR3 DNA sequence: TGCGCCAGCAGCACCGACAGGGGGGTGGAGGGCTACACCTTC. Its translation is CASSTDRGVEGYTF. The chain joins TRBV5-1 to TRBJ1-2; 9 bases match TRBD1. V lost 4 bases to trimming and J lost 8 bases; unmatched junction nucleotides: 9. The CDR3 is 14 residues long. CDR1 and CDR2 from the germline V gene are SGHRS and YFSETQ.

This clonotype occurred many times. The chain links TRBV7-2 to TRBJ2-2, with D maybe TRBD1 (5 bases). The CDR3 sequence is 14 residues long. V lost 7 bases and J lost 1, with 10 bases in between. The germline V gene has CDR1 SGHTA and CDR2 FQGNSA. CDR3 region: CASTDTGNTGELFF. The CDR3 DNA reads as TGTGCCAGCACCGATACAGGGAACACCGGGGAGCTGTTTTTT.

This clonotype has only a few counts. This chain joins TRBV7-9 and TRBJ2-1, with 8 bases matching TRBD2. The CDR3 runs 16 residues. The germline gives CDR1 SEHNR, CDR2 FQNEAQ (reference sequence). V lost 3 bases to trimming and J lost 4 bases; unmatched junction nucleotides: 8. CDR3 amino acids: CASSLEGTRGYNEQFF. The CDR3 DNA reads TGTGCCAGCAGCTTGGAGGGGACTAGAGGGTACAATGAGCAGTTCTTC.

This clonotype was seen at least ten times. V usage is TRBV12-3 or TRBV12-4 and J usage is TRBJ2-1; possible D gene TRBD1, 5 bases. This CDR3 comprises 14 residues. The V and J ends lost 2 bases and 6 bases respectively, with 11 bases between them. CDR3 DNA: TGTGCCAGCAGTTTACAGGGTTGGGTCAATGAGCAGTTCTTC. Amino acid sequence: CASSLQGWVNEQFF.

This clonotype was seen ten or more times. The J gene is TRBJ1-6, the V gene TRBV20-1; 7 positions match TRBD1. V lost 1 base to trimming and J lost 9 bases; unmatched junction nucleotides: 6. The CDR3 runs to 14 residues. Germline V gene sequence: CDR1 DFQATT, CDR2 SNEGSKA (reference sequence). CDR3 protein: CSARVTGVSSPLHF. The CDR3 coding sequence is TGCAGTGCTAGAGTAACAGGGGTCAGTTCACCCCTCCACTTT.

This clonotype was seen many times. The chain recombines TRBV20-1 with TRBJ2-1; D might be TRBD1 (5 bases). The germline V gene has CDR1 DFQATT and CDR2 SNEGSKA (reference sequence). This CDR3 contains 13 residues. Trimming took 3 bases from V and 3 from J, leaving 9 bases between them. CDR3 nucleotide sequence: TGCAGTGCTAGTCAAAGGGGCTACAATGAGCAGTTCTTC. This gives the protein CSASQRGYNEQFF.

This clonotype has ten or more counts. The V call is TRBV6-2 or TRBV6-3, the J call TRBJ1-1; no definite D call. This CDR3 region has 13 residues. CDR1 and CDR2 (germline): MNHEY, SVGEGT. The V end lost 5 bases, the J end lost 2 bases, and 9 bases lay between the germline ends. The CDR3 is CASSTTRNTEAFF. CDR3 nucleotides: TGTGCCAGCAGTACGACCCGAAACACTGAAGCTTTCTTT.

This clonotype was seen many times. The chain carries TRBV5-1 and TRBJ2-1, with unresolved D. Germline CDR1 is SGHRS and CDR2 is YFSETQ. V lost 2 bases, J lost 7 bases, and 7 bases lay in between. The CDR3 contains 12 residues. CDR3 nucleotide sequence: TGCGCCAGCAGCTTTCAACAGAATGAGCAGTTCTTC. Translation: CASSFQQNEQFF.

This clonotype was counted many times. The rearrangement joins TRBV19 to TRBJ2-1, with D tentatively TRBD1 (6 bases). The CDR3 is 18 residues long. Deletions cut 5 bases from V and 6 bases from J, with 26 bases between. The germline CDR1 and CDR2 sequences are LNHDA and SQIVND (reference sequence). The CDR3 spells CASSPNWWVWAGANEQFF. In nucleotides, the CDR3 is TGTGCCAGTAGTCCTAACTGGTGGGTGTGGGCAGGGGCCAATGAGCAGTTCTTC.

This clonotype was seen at least ten times. The chain combines TRBV5-1 with TRBJ1-6, with 9 bases lining up with TRBD1. Germline V gene data show CDR1 as SGHRS and CDR2 as YFSETQ. V lost 4 bases, J lost 8 bases, and 7 bases stayed unmatched. The CDR3 runs to 15 residues. DNA of the CDR3: TGCGCCAGCAGCGCGGGACAGGGTGGAGATTCACCCCTCCACTTT. Encoded protein: CASSAGQGGDSPLHF.